A single sample is the source of the 28 T cell receptor beta chains below, sequenced in a study of low-dose radiotherapy and immunotherapy resistance in tumors. Primers used for first-strand cDNA, a TRAV- and TRBV-specific set, covered both alpha and beta chains. TCR amplification involved 20 PCR cycles with a constant-region primer and V-primer adapter. Via MiXCR, TCRdb re-called the reads, giving one row per CDR3 protein. The sample lists roughly 13,000 distinct CDR3 sequences; roughly 60% were seen once. The receptor set was obtained from a human donor with advanced metastatic prostate, ovarian, gallbladder or colorectal cancer (not recorded which). This table probably holds off-target reads from a library built for another chain.

The chain is built from TRBV24-1 and TRBJ2-7; 7 nucleotides agree with TRBD1. This CDR3 has 19 residues. The germline V gene has CDR1 KGHDR and CDR2 SFDVKD. V was clipped by 2 bases and J by 4 bases; unmatched bases: 19. The CDR3 coding sequence is TGTGCCACCAGTGATTCGACCGGGGACAGCCAAACGGGCAAATACGAGCAGTACTTC. This codes for CATSDSTGDSQTGKYEQYF.

The J gene is TRBJ2-5, the V gene TRBV10-3; 7 nucleotides align to TRBD1. The germline CDR1 and CDR2 sequences are ENHRY and SYGVKD. The CDR3 is 13 amino acids. J was trimmed by 3 bases and V by 3 bases; bases with no gene match: 1. As DNA, the CDR3 is TGTGCCATCAGTGACAGGGGGAAAGAGACCCAGTACTTC. This codes for CAISDRGKETQYF.

This clonotype was detected a few times. The V call is TRBV12-3 or TRBV12-4, the J call TRBJ2-1, with D maybe TRBD2 (6 bases). CDR3 length: 15 amino acids. V lost 8 bases and J 7 bases, leaving 21 bases between the germline ends. This CDR3 reads CASPAASVRGNEQFF. CDR3 nucleotide sequence: TGTGCCAGCCCAGCGGCTAGCGTACGGGGAAATGAGCAGTTCTTC.

In this sample, this clonotype turned up a few times. V gene TRBV18 combines with J gene TRBJ2-2, with a weak D call TRBD1 (6 bases). CDR1 KGHSH and CDR2 LQKENI come from the germline V gene. The CDR3 extends over 16 amino acids. V shed 3 bases and J shed 1 base, with 12 bases lying between them. CDR3 amino acids: CASSPQRTENTGELFF. The CDR3 DNA reads TGTGCCAGCTCACCCCAGCGGACAGAGAACACCGGGGAGCTGTTTTTT.

This clonotype has only a few counts. The chain is built from TRBV7-8 and TRBJ2-1, with 10 positions matching TRBD1. V lost 1 base to trimming and J lost 8 bases; unmatched junction nucleotides: 11. Germline CDR1 and CDR2: SGHVS and FQNEAQ. The CDR3 contains 17 residues. This chain's CDR3 is CASSLDAGTGVYDEQFF. In DNA form, the CDR3 reads TGTGCCAGCAGCTTAGACGCCGGGACAGGGGTATATGATGAGCAGTTCTTC.

The chain links TRBV28 to TRBJ2-5; no firm D call. The germline gives CDR1 MDHEN, CDR2 SYDVKM. This CDR3 spans 13 amino acids. V was pared by 4 bases and J by 1 base, with 7 bases between. The CDR3 region has the DNA TGTGCCAGCAGTTCTGGGATCCAAGAGACCCAGTACTTC. Residues: CASSSGIQETQYF.

This clonotype was picked up one time. This chain links TRBV20-1 with TRBJ2-7, with 10 bases identical to TRBD2. This CDR3 region has 14 residues. V shed 6 bases and J 4 bases; nucleotides not matched to a gene: 9. Germline V gene data show CDR1 as DFQATT and CDR2 as SNEGSKA (reference sequence). The CDR3 DNA reads as TGCAGTGCGCGTGGACTAGCGGCCCTTTACGAGCAGTACTTC. Translating it yields CSARGLAALYEQYF.

The chain uses TRBV28 and TRBJ2-7; D unresolved. Trimming removed 8 bases at V and 12 bases at J, with 17 bases between. CDR3 length: 11 amino acids. Germline CDR1 reads MDHEN; CDR2 reads SYDVKM. Here the CDR3 DNA reads TGTGCCAGCGGTACGCTTAGCAGCAGGTACTTC. Amino acid sequence: CASGTLSSRYF. Supplemented by reference TRBV28 and TRBJ2-7, the full variable domain reads DVKVTQSSRYLVKRTGEKVFLECVQDMDHENMFWYRQDPGLGLRLIYFSYDVKMKEKGDIPEGYSVSREKKERFSLILESASTNQTSMYLCASGTLSSRYFGPGTRLTVT.

A few counts support this clonotype. This rearrangement joins TRBV28 to TRBJ1-5, with 11 bases matching TRBD1. CDR1 is MDHEN and CDR2 is SYDVKM in the germline V gene. The CDR3 is 14 amino acids. Unmatched junction bases numbered 6, after V lost 7 bases and J lost 7 bases. In DNA form, the CDR3 reads TGTGCCAGCAAGCCGGGACAGGGGGTACAGCCCCAGCATTTT. This encodes CASKPGQGVQPQHF.

CDR3 sequence reads: CASSYKYNYNEQFF. CDR3 nucleotides: TGTGCCAGCAGTTACAAATACAACTACAATGAGCAGTTCTTC. The chain employs TRBV6-5 and TRBJ2-1; D ambiguous. There are 14 residues in the CDR3. The V gene lost 2 bases and the J gene lost 3 bases, with 8 bases spanning the gap. Germline V lookup: CDR1 MNHEY, CDR2 SVGAGI.

The chain's CDR3 is CASSDRGRNQPQHF. CDR3 DNA: TGTGCCAGCAGCGACAGGGGCCGCAATCAGCCCCAGCATTTT. The gene calls are TRBV6-2 or TRBV6-3 and TRBJ1-5; 8 nucleotides align to TRBD1. V lost 6 bases, J lost 2 bases, and 3 bases stayed unmatched. From germline, CDR1 is MNHEY and CDR2 SVGEGT. The CDR3 length is 14 residues.

This clonotype was seen only a few times. This rearrangement joins TRBV10-3 to TRBJ1-1, with 8 bases aligning to TRBD1. This CDR3 is built from 16 residues. Looked up from germline, CDR1 is ENHRY and CDR2 is SYGVKD. The V and J ends lost 11 bases and 3 bases, in that order; junction bases with no gene match: 17. CDR3 sequence (DNA): TGTGCCGCCCGAACCCGGGACAGGCCGTTGGACACTGAAGCTTTCTTT. This codes for CAARTRDRPLDTEAFF.

This chain uses TRBV5-5 with TRBJ1-1; D is possibly TRBD1 (5 bases). CDR1 and CDR2 from the germline V gene are SGHKS and YYEKEE (reference sequence). V was pared by 4 bases and J by 1 base, with 8 bases between. The CDR3 contains 13 residues. This CDR3 is CASSQGPNTEAFF. DNA of the CDR3: TGTGCCAGCAGCCAGGGCCCGAACACTGAAGCTTTCTTT.

The chain links TRBV28 to TRBJ2-7, with a tentative D call TRBD2 (5 bases). CDR1 MDHEN and CDR2 SYDVKM come from the germline V gene. The CDR3 has 15 residues. The V end was cut by 6 bases, the J end by 6 bases, with 21 bases between. The CDR3 bases are TGTGCCAGCAGCCACCTTGGTTTTGACGCGGGCGAGCAGTACTTC. The encoded protein is CASSHLGFDAGEQYF.

The chain links TRBV6-2 or TRBV6-3 to TRBJ2-7; 10 positions agree with TRBD1. Germline CDR1 MNHEY, CDR2 SVGEGT. The CDR3 has 14 amino acids. With V trimmed by 6 bases and J by 3 bases, 5 bases remained unmatched. For the CDR3, the DNA is TGTGCCAGCAGACCCGGGACAGGGGTCTACGAGCAGTACTTC. This encodes CASRPGTGVYEQYF.

The genes are TRBV2 and TRBJ1-2; TRBD1 is a possible D gene (6 bases). Germline-derived CDR1 and CDR2 are SNHLY and FYNNEI. V gave up 1 base and J gave up 5 bases, with 14 bases separating them. CDR3 length: 15 residues. CDR3 nucleotides: TGTGCCAGCAGTGAAGAGTCGGGGGCAGGGTATGGCTACACCTTC. Encoded protein: CASSEESGAGYGYTF.

The V gene is TRBV7-8, the J gene TRBJ2-5, with D tentatively TRBD2 (6 bases). V was trimmed by 0 bases and J by 4 bases, leaving 6 bases between them. The CDR3 covers 13 residues. Germline lookup yields CDR1 SGHVS and CDR2 FQNEAQ. Here the CDR3 reads CASSLAGGETQYF. The DNA for the CDR3 is TGTGCCAGCAGCTTAGCGGGGGGAGAGACCCAGTACTTC.

The CDR3 coding sequence is TGTGCCAGCAGTTTGGCCAGCGGGGGCTTCCGCACAGATACGCAGTATTTT. It yields the protein CASSLASGGFRTDTQYF. The rearrangement links TRBV28 to TRBJ2-3, with TRBD2 identical over 8 bases. Trimming took 3 bases from V and 1 from J; bases not matched to a gene: 9. The CDR3 length is 17 residues. The V gene's germline CDR1 is MDHEN and CDR2 SYDVKM.

This clonotype was recorded only once. Here the CDR3 reads CASSLVMPTKGDTQYF. The DNA for the CDR3 is TGTGCCAGCAGCTTAGTCATGCCTACAAAGGGAGATACGCAGTATTTT. The V call is TRBV11-2, the J call TRBJ2-3; no clear D. The ends were cut back, 1 base at V and 5 bases at J, with 16 bases in the middle. The CDR3 covers 16 residues. CDR1 and CDR2 (germline): SGHAT, FQNNGV.

This clonotype showed up just a few times. The chain couples TRBV4-3 to TRBJ1-6, with TRBD1 matching over 9 bases. Germline lookup yields CDR1 LGHNA and CDR2 YSLEER. The junction had 9 bases not matched to a gene; V was cut back by 1 base and J by 5 bases. The CDR3 has 18 residues. The CDR3 sequence is CASSQGRRGQGDNSPLHF. CDR3 nucleotide sequence: TGCGCCAGCAGCCAAGGAAGAAGGGGACAGGGCGATAATTCACCCCTCCACTTT.

This chain uses TRBV3-1 with TRBJ2-1; no firm D call. The CDR3 totals 12 residues. Germline V gene lookup returns CDR1 LGHDT and CDR2 YNNKEL (reference sequence). The V gene lost 2 bases and the J gene lost 8 bases, with 7 bases spanning the gap. The CDR3 sequence is CASSQRRDEQFF. CDR3 nucleotides: TGTGCCAGCAGCCAACGCCGGGATGAGCAGTTCTTC.

This clonotype was seen a single time. The V gene is TRBV24-1, the J gene TRBJ2-7; perhaps TRBD2 as D (6 bases). The CDR3 length is 13 residues. Trimming left V 4 bases short and J 2 bases short, with 8 bases between. Germline lookup yields CDR1 KGHDR and CDR2 SFDVKD. Here the CDR3 DNA reads TGTGCCACCAGTGACGGAGGGACCTACGAGCAGTACTTC. Its protein product is CATSDGGTYEQYF.

V usage is TRBV7-2 and J usage is TRBJ2-2, with D hard to call. Germline CDR1 is SGHTA and CDR2 is FQGNSA. The CDR3 runs to 16 residues. V lost 6 bases to trimming and J lost 2 bases, with 16 bases between them. As DNA, the CDR3 is TGTGCCAGCAGATTCAGAGTAGCAGCCAACACCGGGGAGCTGTTTTTT. Residues: CASRFRVAANTGELFF.

This clonotype was recorded a few times. The chain is built from TRBV5-1 and TRBJ1-1; a possible D gene is TRBD1 (5 bases). V lost 0 bases and J lost 1, with 10 bases in between. CDR1 is SGHRS, CDR2 YFSETQ, per germline. The CDR3 totals 15 residues. The CDR3 nucleotides read TGCGCCAGCAGCTTGGGCGAGGGGTCGAACACTGAAGCTTTCTTT. Amino acids: CASSLGEGSNTEAFF.

In DNA form, the CDR3 reads TGTGCCAGCAGCGTAGATGAGGGAAACATTCAGTACTTC. It specifies CASSVDEGNIQYF. The chain employs TRBV9 and TRBJ2-4; D is possibly TRBD2 (5 bases). V lost 0 bases to trimming and J lost 6 bases, with 7 bases between them. The CDR3 has 13 residues. Germline CDR1 reads SGDLS; CDR2 reads YYNGEE.

This chain uses TRBV4-3 with TRBJ2-1; TRBD1 is a possible D gene (5 bases). This CDR3 region has 13 residues. The V gene's germline CDR1 is LGHNA and CDR2 YSLEER. V lost 4 bases and J lost 10, with 14 bases in between. The CDR3 protein is CASSRHRFEEQFF. The CDR3 nucleotides are TGCGCCAGCAGCCGACACAGGTTTGAGGAGCAGTTCTTC.

V is TRBV7-8 and J is TRBJ2-2; D gene unclear. CDR1 and CDR2 (germline): SGHVS, FQNEAQ. With 4 bases removed from V and 0 bases from J, the gap between germline ends came to 3 bases. The CDR3 has 13 residues. CDR3 in amino acids: CASSYTNTGELFF. Written as DNA, the CDR3 is TGTGCCAGCAGCTACACGAACACCGGGGAGCTGTTTTTT.

This clonotype was counted between two and nine times. The genes are TRBV6-4 and TRBJ2-1; 14 nucleotides match TRBD2. CDR3 length: 16 amino acids. Germline lookup yields CDR1 MRHNA and CDR2 SNTAGT. With 0 bases clipped from V and 8 bases from J, the junction kept 3 bases outside the gene matches. DNA for the CDR3: TGTGCCAGCAGTGACTCGACTAGCGGGGGGGCGGATGAGCAGTTCTTC. It encodes CASSDSTSGGADEQFF.